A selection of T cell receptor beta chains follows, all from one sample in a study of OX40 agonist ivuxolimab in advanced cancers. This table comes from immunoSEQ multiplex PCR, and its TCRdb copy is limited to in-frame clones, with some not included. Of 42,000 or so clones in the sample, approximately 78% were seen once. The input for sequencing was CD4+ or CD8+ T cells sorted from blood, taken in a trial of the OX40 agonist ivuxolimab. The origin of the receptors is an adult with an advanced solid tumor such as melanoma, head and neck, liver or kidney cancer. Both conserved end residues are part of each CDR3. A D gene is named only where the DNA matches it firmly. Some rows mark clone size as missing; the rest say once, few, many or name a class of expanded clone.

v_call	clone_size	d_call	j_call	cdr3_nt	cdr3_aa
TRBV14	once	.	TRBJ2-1	TGTGCCAGCAGCCAAGCCTTCGACTCGTACAATGAGCAGTTCTTC	CASSQAFDSYNEQFF
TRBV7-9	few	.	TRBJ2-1	TGTGCCAGCAGCCTTCGTATTAGAAAGGGAAATGAGCAGTTCTTC	CASSLRIRKGNEQFF
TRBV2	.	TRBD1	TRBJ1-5	TGTGCCAGCAGTCCCTGGGACAGGGGTTACAATCAGCCCCAGCATTTT	CASSPWDRGYNQPQHF
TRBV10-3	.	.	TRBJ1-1	TGTGCCATCAGTGATCCAGGGAGAATAGGGAACACTGAAGCTTTCTTT	CAISDPGRIGNTEAFF
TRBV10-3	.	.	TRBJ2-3	TGTGCCATCAGCGACTTCAGGGGGGCCACAGATACGCAGTATTTT	CAISDFRGATDTQYF
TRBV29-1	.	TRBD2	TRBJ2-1	TGCAGCGGGGTAGCGGGACACAATGAGCAGTTCTTC	CSGVAGHNEQFF
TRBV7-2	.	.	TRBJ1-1	TGTGCCAGCAGCTTAGCGTTCCTTAACACTGAAGCTTTCTTT	CASSLAFLNTEAFF
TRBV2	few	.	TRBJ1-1	TGTGCCAGCAGTGAACAGGCCCTGGGAACTGAAGCTTTCTTT	CASSEQALGTEAFF
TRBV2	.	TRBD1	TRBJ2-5	TGTGCCAGCAGATTGGGGGACAGGGGTCAGACCCAGTACTTC	CASRLGDRGQTQYF
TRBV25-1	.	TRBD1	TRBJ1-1	TGTGCCAGCAGTGAATCTACAGGGGGGGACACTGAAGCTTTCTTT	CASSESTGGDTEAFF
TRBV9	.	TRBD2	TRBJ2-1	TGTGCCAGCAGCGTTGATAGCGGGGGCTACAATGAGCAGTTCTTC	CASSVDSGGYNEQFF
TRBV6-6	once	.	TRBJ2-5	TGTGCCAGCAGTTACTCGCGACAGGGAGGAGAGACCCAGTACTTC	CASSYSRQGGETQYF
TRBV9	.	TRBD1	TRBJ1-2	TGTGCCAGCAGCGTAATCGGGGACAGCTATGGCTACACCTTC	CASSVIGDSYGYTF
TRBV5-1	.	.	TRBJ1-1	TGCGCCAGCAGCCAAAGAGACGGAAACACTGAAGCTTTCTTT	CASSQRDGNTEAFF
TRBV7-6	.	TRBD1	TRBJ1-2	TGTGCCAGCAGCTTCGGACAGGACTATGGCTACACCTTC	CASSFGQDYGYTF
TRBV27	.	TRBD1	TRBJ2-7	TGTGCCAGCAGTTCATCGGGACAGGGCTACGAGCAGTACTTC	CASSSSGQGYEQYF
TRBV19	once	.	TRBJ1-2	TGTGCCAGTAGTATCCTGTCGACGGCTCGCTACACCTTC	CASSILSTARYTF
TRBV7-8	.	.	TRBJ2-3	TGTGCCAGCAGCTTATCTCCGGGGACAGATACGCAGTATTTT	CASSLSPGTDTQYF